This T cell receptor beta chain was recorded in a study of T cell repertoires in cytomegalovirus infection (dated by TCRdb to the late 2010s). With regard to the full study: Peptide stimulations targeted recently identified HLA-C-restricted CMV epitopes, whose presentation resists viral immunomodulation, together with well-studied HLA-B-restricted epitopes. Because public TCR beta signatures pointed to carriage of CMV infection together with the matching HLA type, the HLA type of each donor mattered for the analysis.

General findings and caveats noted by the study authors: In both this cohort and an independent roughly 350-donor cohort, the cumulative frequency of public TCR beta family members distinguished carriers of CMV infection plus the relevant HLA type. The ex vivo response was dominated by HLA-C-restricted CMV-specific TCR beta clonotypes, and the single most frequent clonotype in two of eight donors was supplied by these HLA-C-restricted clonotypes.

According to the germline V gene, CDR1 reads MNHNS and CDR2 reads SASEGT. CDR3 length: 11 amino acids, cysteine to phenylalanine. The only DNA kept is the CDR3, 33 bases in frame from the first base. V is reduced by 4 bases and J by 14 bases, leaving a spacing of 12 bases between them. A word on this clonotype: Its antigen target is currently unknown. Base quality data are lacking; no much larger clone is found one base away.

Sequencing instrument: Illumina HiSeq 1500. TCRdb ran its own pipeline on the public reads, namely fastp trimming at Q25 and MiXCR clone calling, and kept in-frame beta chains. Each record represents a unique CDR3 protein, reported with the most common genes and DNA among its rows. The sample contains hundreds of thousands of distinct CDR3 sequences, 30% to 35% of them found a single time. Of the sample, around 11% is held by the ten largest clones. This sample's treatment or condition label indicates: in vitro stimulation with specific CMV peptide epitopes to enrich CMV-specific T cells. The sequencing used cultured CD8+ T cells from PBMCs, collected from culture after CMV antigen stimulation. The source of this sequence is a human donor in good health (CMV status not recorded). Some clones in this sample may be carry-over from other donors' samples. The chain is encoded by TRBV6-1 joined to TRBJ2-1, with TRBD2 tentatively as D gene (5 bases match). The DNA reads TGTGCCAGCAGTGGGAGGCTAGAGGAGTTCTTC. Its protein product is CASSGRLEEFF.